Shown below are 19 T cell receptor beta chains from a single sample sequenced in a study of identical twins. TCRdb reprocessed the 5' RACE reads with MiXCR, giving one entry per CDR3 protein. The sample lists 450,000 or so distinct CDR3 sequences, approximately 18% seen once, with about 12% in the top ten. The sequencing input was naive T cells sorted from blood. These TCRs come from a man over 45 in good health.

This chain connects TRBV6-6 to TRBJ1-5, with D perhaps matching TRBD1 (6 bases). The germline gives CDR1 MNHNY, CDR2 SVGAGI (reference sequence). V lost 6 bases and J lost 6, with 12 bases in between. The CDR3 totals 13 residues. In DNA form, the CDR3 reads TGTGCCAGCAGCTCAGGGGTGCCTCAGCCCCAGCATTTT. Its translation: CASSSGVPQPQHF.

This clonotype was seen a handful of times. This rearrangement joins TRBV7-2 to TRBJ2-7; 9 nucleotides align to TRBD1. The CDR3 runs to 14 residues. Unmatched junction bases numbered 8, after V lost 4 bases and J lost 7 bases. Germline lookup yields CDR1 SGHTA and CDR2 FQGNSA. CDR3: CASSYGTGLTEQYF. CDR3 in DNA: TGTGCCAGCAGCTATGGGACAGGGCTTACGGAGCAGTACTTC.

This clonotype has ten or more counts. The chain couples TRBV7-3 to TRBJ2-7; 12 bases map to TRBD2. After removal of 5 bases from V and 4 bases from J, the junction contained 6 bases not matched to a gene. The CDR3 runs 15 residues. From germline, CDR1 is SGHTA and CDR2 FQGTGA. CDR3 region: CASSPSSGRGYEQYF. The CDR3 DNA is TGTGCCAGCAGCCCCTCTAGCGGGAGGGGGTACGAGCAGTACTTC.

This clonotype has at least ten counts. The J gene is TRBJ2-5, the V gene TRBV5-1; D is possibly TRBD1 (5 bases). The V end lost 4 bases, the J end lost 2 bases, and 15 bases lay between the germline ends. From germline, CDR1 is SGHRS and CDR2 YFSETQ. The CDR3 has 15 residues. DNA of the CDR3: TGCGCCAGCAGCCTAGGGCAGGGTAGGCAAGAGACCCAGTACTTC. Amino acid sequence: CASSLGQGRQETQYF.

The chain has TRBV7-2 and TRBJ1-1; tentatively, D is TRBD1 (5 bases). The CDR3 sequence is 15 residues long. Trimming took 0 bases from V and 6 from J, leaving 14 bases between them. Germline CDR1 and CDR2: SGHTA and FQGNSA. CDR3 nucleotides: TGTGCCAGCAGCTTAGCGGGAGGGGCGCGGTCTGAAGCTTTCTTT. It specifies CASSLAGGARSEAFF.

This clonotype was found a few times. The CDR3 nucleotides read TGTGCCAGCAGCCAATGGGACCCAGGTTCCCCTGGGTATGGCTACACCTTC. Its translation is CASSQWDPGSPGYGYTF. The rearrangement links TRBV4-2 to TRBJ1-2; D possibly corresponds to TRBD1 (5 bases). CDR3 length: 17 amino acids. Trimming stripped 2 bases from V and 5 bases from J, with 21 bases between. In germline, CDR1 is LGHNA, CDR2 YNFKEQ.

This clonotype was seen a handful of times. The V call is TRBV7-9, the J call TRBJ2-3; no clear D gene. CDR1 SEHNR and CDR2 FQNEAQ come from the germline V gene (reference sequence). Between the trimmed V and J ends, which lost 3 bases and 0 bases, there was a span of 13 bases. The CDR3 has 16 residues. The CDR3 region has the DNA TGTGCCAGCAGCTTGTCTGAGACTCCTAGCACAGATACGCAGTATTTT. Protein product: CASSLSETPSTDTQYF. Full variable domain (missing parts from reference TRBV7-9 and TRBJ2-3): DTGVSQNPRHKITKRGQNVTFRCDPISEHNRLYWYRQTLGQGPEFLTYFQNEAQLEKSRLLSDRFSAERPKGSFSTLEIQRTEQGDSAMYLCASSLSETPSTDTQYFGPGTRLTVL.

There are a few counts of this clonotype. The chain employs TRBV20-1 and TRBJ2-3, with a weak D call TRBD2 (5 bases). This CDR3 region has 13 residues. In germline, CDR1 is DFQATT, CDR2 SNEGSKA (reference sequence). V dropped 5 bases and J dropped 0 bases, with 9 bases sitting between them. The CDR3 sequence is CSAELGSTDTQYF. CDR3 bases: TGCAGTGCTGAACTAGGGAGCACAGATACGCAGTATTTT.

In its sample, this clonotype was seen many times. The chain uses TRBV20-1 and TRBJ2-1, with 7 bases identical to TRBD1. Unmatched junction bases numbered 13, after V lost 0 bases and J lost 8 bases. Looked up from germline, CDR1 is DFQATT and CDR2 is SNEGSKA (reference sequence). This CDR3 is 16 amino acids long. The CDR3 bases are TGCAGTGCTAGAGATCGCAGGGGGTCCTTGGTCCATGAGCAGTTCTTC. Translating it yields CSARDRRGSLVHEQFF.

This clonotype was seen a few times. J is TRBJ2-7 and V is TRBV9; 8 positions agree with TRBD2. CDR1 is SGDLS and CDR2 is YYNGEE in the germline V gene. With V trimmed by 0 bases and J by 3 bases, 8 bases remained unmatched. The CDR3 covers 16 residues. CDR3 nucleotides: TGTGCCAGCAGCGTAGGGGCCGGACTAGCAGTCTACGAGCAGTACTTC. This gives the protein CASSVGAGLAVYEQYF.

This clonotype was found many times. The chain couples TRBV12-3 or TRBV12-4 to TRBJ1-6; D perhaps matches TRBD1 (6 bases). Between the trimmed V and J ends, which lost 7 bases and 4 bases, there was a span of 11 bases. CDR3 length: 14 amino acids. CDR3 loop: CASNVQGYNSPLHF. The CDR3 DNA follows: TGTGCCAGCAATGTACAGGGTTATAATTCACCCCTCCACTTT.

This rearrangement joins TRBV29-1 to TRBJ2-5; 9 bases map to TRBD1. CDR3 length equals 15 residues. CDR1 and CDR2 from the germline V gene are SQVTM and ANQGSEA. V lost 6 bases, J lost 4 bases, and 12 bases stayed unmatched. CDR3 in DNA: TGCAGCGTCGGTGGGACAGGGTACGGCGGAGAGACCCAGTACTTC. It encodes CSVGGTGYGGETQYF.

This clonotype turned up a few times. The V call is TRBV20-1, the J call TRBJ2-4, with a possible D match to TRBD1 (5 bases). Germline CDR1 reads DFQATT; CDR2 reads SNEGSKA (reference sequence). V shed 0 bases and J shed 8 bases, with 14 bases lying between them. The CDR3 is 14 amino acids. The CDR3 reads CSARDFQGWDIQYF. CDR3 sequence (DNA): TGCAGTGCTAGAGATTTTCAGGGATGGGACATTCAGTACTTC.

The genes are TRBV20-1 and TRBJ2-5; D is possibly TRBD1 or TRBD2 (5 bases each). This CDR3 has 15 residues. The V gene's germline CDR1 is DFQATT and CDR2 SNEGSKA (reference sequence). Trimming stripped 0 bases from V and 2 bases from J, with 13 bases between. The DNA for the CDR3 is TGCAGTGCTAGAGATTCCCGGGACGTACAAGAGACCCAGTACTTC. Protein sequence: CSARDSRDVQETQYF.

The rearrangement links TRBV2 to TRBJ1-2, with 11 bases lining up with TRBD1. Germline CDR1 is SNHLY and CDR2 is FYNNEI. With 6 bases clipped from V and 10 bases from J, the junction kept 4 bases outside the gene matches. The CDR3 runs 12 residues. The CDR3 loop is CASREDRGPYTF. The CDR3 coding sequence is TGTGCCAGCAGGGAGGACAGGGGGCCCTACACCTTC.

This clonotype was observed a few times. The rearrangement uses TRBV10-3 and TRBJ1-3, with D possibly being TRBD1 (6 bases). The CDR3 runs 14 residues. Germline V lookup: CDR1 ENHRY, CDR2 SYGVKD. V lost 4 bases and J 0 bases, leaving 7 bases between the germline ends. CDR3 loop: CAISGDISGNTIYF. DNA of the CDR3: TGTGCCATCAGTGGGGACATCTCTGGAAACACCATATATTTT.

This clonotype was seen a few times. V and J are TRBV11-2 and TRBJ2-4; TRBD2 aligns across 7 bases. The CDR3 covers 16 residues. In germline, CDR1 is SGHAT, CDR2 FQNNGV. V dropped 5 bases and J dropped 1; count of bases not matched to a gene: 8. The CDR3 region is CASSPQLGRAKNIQYF. In nucleotides, the CDR3 is TGTGCCAGCAGCCCCCAACTCGGGAGGGCCAAAAACATTCAGTACTTC.

V usage is TRBV29-1 and J usage is TRBJ2-7, with 12 bases that match TRBD2. The CDR3 is 15 amino acids. The V segment lost 4 bases and the J segment 3 bases; nucleotides outside the gene matches: 7. Germline CDR1 reads SQVTM; CDR2 reads ANQGSEA. In nucleotides, the CDR3 is TGCAGCGTTGGGTATTTGGGACTAGCGGGCTACGAGCAGTACTTC. Translated: CSVGYLGLAGYEQYF.

The J gene is TRBJ2-5, the V gene TRBV28; D is perhaps TRBD1 or TRBD2 (5 bases each). The germline V and J ends were trimmed by 7 bases and 6 bases, with 21 bases remaining between them. This CDR3 has 15 residues. CDR1 MDHEN and CDR2 SYDVKM come from the germline V gene. DNA for the CDR3: TGTGCCAGCAAACTCCGCGGGCCCCAGGGAAAGACCCAGTACTTC. This gives the protein CASKLRGPQGKTQYF. Based on the CDR3 plus reference TRBV28 and TRBJ2-5, the full variable domain is DVKVTQSSRYLVKRTGEKVFLECVQDMDHENMFWYRQDPGLGLRLIYFSYDVKMKEKGDIPEGYSVSREKKERFSLILESASTNQTSMYLCASKLRGPQGKTQYFGPGTRLLVL.